This is a list of T cell receptor beta chains from one sample in a study of vaccination effects on CD4 cells after COVID-19. Measured with immunoSEQ multiplex PCR; TCRdb has only the in-frame clones, and not every one. In the table there are about 46,000 clones, around three quarters of which are singletons. For these TCRs, the target antigens are not known. The specimen comprised CD4+ T cells from PBMCs cultured with HCoV-OC43 spike peptides, sampled after COVID-19 vaccination. The receptors were gathered from a human donor who received a COVID-19 vaccine. CDR3s leave out the opening cysteine and the closing phenylalanine or tryptophan.

v_gene	j_gene	CDR3aa
TRBV2	TRBJ2-7	ASADLAGGRNEQY
TRBV19	TRBJ2-1	ASRPTGGLKKYNEQF
TRBV4-2	TRBJ2-7	ASSQTSVNEQY
TRBV7-8	TRBJ2-7	ASSLGQGALYEQY
TRBV3-1/TRBV3-2	TRBJ2-1	ASSPRRGAVNEQF
TRBV10-3	TRBJ2-1	AISDGASSYNEQF
TRBV19	TRBJ1-1	ASSTSRQGWTEAF
TRBV27	TRBJ2-1	ASSLYNEQF
TRBV5-4	TRBJ1-1	ASSLRGVGTEAF
TRBV7-8	TRBJ1-2	ASSYNGMRYT
TRBV27	TRBJ2-7	ASSLSIRYPSEQY
TRBV12-5	TRBJ2-3	ASGLSLVDAEVSTDTQY
TRBV18	TRBJ1-3	ASSPLEQGHSGNTIY
TRBV28	TRBJ1-2	ASNRGADYGYT
TRBV19	TRBJ2-1	ATKGQAAPGNEQF
TRBV19	TRBJ2-7	ASSSLGLAGGPSFEQY
TRBV10-3	TRBJ1-4	AISESDNNEKLF
TRBV30	TRBJ1-3	AWGDKGGSGNTIY
TRBV2	TRBJ1-2	ASSERGPTNYGYT
TRBV18	TRBJ1-4	ASSLGWDRTTNEKLF
TRBV18	TRBJ1-2	ASSPPGVSSYT
TRBV24-1	TRBJ2-2	ATSDLWAAGQNTGELF